These T cell receptor beta chains were read from a single sample in a study of OX40 agonist ivuxolimab in advanced cancers. The method was immunoSEQ multiplex PCR; TCRdb's version includes in-frame clones alone and lacks a portion of them. The repertoire includes tens of thousands of clones, approximately 80% of them detected once, and 5% to 6% sits in the top ten. The sequenced sample was CD4+ or CD8+ T cells sorted from blood, obtained in a trial of the OX40 agonist ivuxolimab. Every receptor here comes from an adult with an advanced solid tumor such as melanoma, head and neck, liver or kidney cancer. CDR3s include the opening cysteine and the closing phenylalanine or tryptophan. Each record gives: V gene, clone size, J gene, D gene, CDR3 DNA, CDR3 protein. D genes are given only for firm matches. Size is omitted from some rows. Given values are once, few, many or a class for expanded clones.

V: TRBV5-1; size: few; J: TRBJ2-5; D: .; DNA: TGCGCCAGCAGCTTGGGGTTCGGGCAAGAGACCCAGTACTTC; CDR3: CASSLGFGQETQYF
V: TRBV29-1; size: .; J: TRBJ2-5; D: .; DNA: TGCAGCGCCATGACAGACTTAGCGGATCAAGAGACCCAGTACTTC; CDR3: CSAMTDLADQETQYF
V: TRBV6-5; size: .; J: TRBJ2-3; D: .; DNA: TGTGCCAGCAGTCCTAGTAGGGGCACAGATACGCAGTATTTT; CDR3: CASSPSRGTDTQYF
V: TRBV9; size: .; J: TRBJ2-3; D: TRBD2; DNA: TGTGCCAGCAGCGTAGCAGCGGGAGCTACAGATACGCAGTATTTT; CDR3: CASSVAAGATDTQYF
V: TRBV6-5; size: .; J: TRBJ1-2; D: .; DNA: TGTGCCAGCAGTTACCCCGACAGAGCCTATGGCTACACCTTC; CDR3: CASSYPDRAYGYTF
V: TRBV28; size: .; J: TRBJ2-3; D: TRBD1; DNA: TGTGCCAGCAGGGGGGACAGGGAAACGCAGTATTTT; CDR3: CASRGDRETQYF
V: TRBV28; size: .; J: TRBJ2-4; D: .; DNA: TGTGCCAGCAGTTTATTTGTTGGGCAACTCAAAAACATTCAGTACTTC; CDR3: CASSLFVGQLKNIQYF
V: TRBV28; size: .; J: TRBJ2-4; D: TRBD1; DNA: TGTGCCAGCACTTACGGTGGGACAGGGGTTCTAATTAAAAACATTCAGTACTTC; CDR3: CASTYGGTGVLIKNIQYF
V: TRBV7-9; size: .; J: TRBJ1-1; D: .; DNA: TGTGCCAGCAGCTTTGATGAGTTGGGACGGACTATCAACACTGAAGCTTTCTTT; CDR3: CASSFDELGRTINTEAFF
V: TRBV25-1; size: .; J: TRBJ2-3; D: TRBD2; DNA: TGTGCCAGCAGTGCCCTAGCGGGAGTCAAAGATACGCAGTATTTT; CDR3: CASSALAGVKDTQYF
V: TRBV9; size: .; J: TRBJ2-3; D: TRBD2; DNA: TGTGCCAGCACGGCGGGAGGGTTCACAGATACGCAGTATTTT; CDR3: CASTAGGFTDTQYF
V: TRBV7-9; size: once; J: TRBJ2-3; D: TRBD2; DNA: TGTGCCAGCAGAAAGGGACTAGCGGGAGGGCCAGGCCCAGATACGCAGTATTTT; CDR3: CASRKGLAGGPGPDTQYF
V: TRBV7-6; size: .; J: TRBJ2-7; D: .; DNA: TGTGCCAGCAGCCAAGTTAGCGGACTTCCTTCCTACGAGCAGTACTTC; CDR3: CASSQVSGLPSYEQYF
V: TRBV5-4; size: .; J: TRBJ1-4; D: .; DNA: TGTGCCAGCAGCATCTTAAGGGGAGGGAATGAAAAACTGTTTTTT; CDR3: CASSILRGGNEKLFF
V: TRBV21-1; size: .; J: TRBJ1-2; D: .; DNA: TGTGCCAGCAGCACCAGACAGGGACCTAACTATGGCTACACCTTC; CDR3: CASSTRQGPNYGYTF
V: TRBV5-4; size: .; J: TRBJ2-3; D: .; DNA: TGTGCCAGCAGCCCCCCCAGGGGGGACGGCACAGATACGCAGTATTTT; CDR3: CASSPPRGDGTDTQYF
V: TRBV6-1; size: .; J: TRBJ1-3; D: .; DNA: TGTGCCAGCAGTGAAGCGCTTCCGGGACAATCCTCTGGAAACACCATATATTTT; CDR3: CASSEALPGQSSGNTIYF
V: TRBV5-4; size: once; J: TRBJ1-2; D: .; DNA: TGTGCCAGCAGCTTGGAGGGGGTACGAGCTAACTATGGCTACACCTTC; CDR3: CASSLEGVRANYGYTF
V: TRBV28; size: .; J: TRBJ2-3; D: .; DNA: TGTGCCAGCAGTTATGAGGGGCGCTGGGCAGATACGCAGTATTTT; CDR3: CASSYEGRWADTQYF
V: TRBV30; size: .; J: TRBJ2-7; D: TRBD1; DNA: TGTGCCTGGAGTCTCACGGGACAGGGACTCTACGAGCAGTACTTC; CDR3: CAWSLTGQGLYEQYF
V: TRBV9; size: .; J: TRBJ2-1; D: TRBD1; DNA: TGTGCCAGCAGCGTACTACAAGGGACAGGCGTCGATGAGCAGTTCTTC; CDR3: CASSVLQGTGVDEQFF
V: TRBV30; size: once; J: TRBJ1-3; D: .; DNA: TGTGCCTGGAGTGTAATGGGCGCGACGGGAAACACCATATATTTT; CDR3: CAWSVMGATGNTIYF
V: TRBV18; size: .; J: TRBJ1-1; D: .; DNA: TGTGCCAGCTCACCACCGATGAGTAGCACTGAAGCTTTCTTT; CDR3: CASSPPMSSTEAFF
V: TRBV28; size: .; J: TRBJ1-4; D: TRBD1; DNA: TGTGCCAGCAGCCGCGAGACAGGGAGGCCTAATGAAAAACTGTTTTTT; CDR3: CASSRETGRPNEKLFF
V: TRBV2; size: .; J: TRBJ1-5; D: .; DNA: TGTGCCAGCGGGCGAGGACAGACTAATCAGCCCCAGCATTTT; CDR3: CASGRGQTNQPQHF
V: TRBV14; size: .; J: TRBJ1-1; D: .; DNA: TGTGCCAGCAGCCACCACGAGGGGTATTGGAACACTGAAGCTTTCTTT; CDR3: CASSHHEGYWNTEAFF
V: TRBV4-3; size: .; J: TRBJ2-4; D: .; DNA: TGCGCCAGCAGCCAAGACCCAGGGGCCAAAAACATTCAGTACTTC; CDR3: CASSQDPGAKNIQYF
V: TRBV7-9; size: .; J: TRBJ2-3; D: .; DNA: TGTGCCAGCAGCTTAGCGCCTCGGGGGGCTAACACAGATACGCAGTATTTT; CDR3: CASSLAPRGANTDTQYF
V: TRBV15; size: .; J: TRBJ2-5; D: .; DNA: TGTGCCACCAGCGGGGGTAAAAGTAGGGACGAGACCCAGTACTTC; CDR3: CATSGGKSRDETQYF
V: TRBV4-2; size: .; J: TRBJ2-1; D: TRBD2; DNA: TGTGCCAGCAGCCAAGATATCGGGGGACTAGCGGGAGGCTGGACCTACAATGAGCAGTTCTTC; CDR3: CASSQDIGGLAGGWTYNEQFF
V: TRBV18; size: .; J: TRBJ1-1; D: TRBD1; DNA: TGTGCCAGCTCCTCCGGGACAGGGCGTCCTGAAGCTTTCTTT; CDR3: CASSSGTGRPEAFF
V: TRBV28; size: .; J: TRBJ1-5; D: .; DNA: TGTGCCAGCAGTCCCGGACAGTCTACTTATAGCAATCAGCCCCAGCATTTT; CDR3: CASSPGQSTYSNQPQHF
V: TRBV4-2; size: .; J: TRBJ2-5; D: TRBD2; DNA: TGTGCCAGCAGCCAAGACGGGACTAGCGGGTTTCAGATTAGAACCCAGTACTTC; CDR3: CASSQDGTSGFQIRTQYF
V: TRBV2; size: .; J: TRBJ1-2; D: .; DNA: TGTGCCAGCAGGGACGGACCTAACTATGGCTACACCTTC; CDR3: CASRDGPNYGYTF
V: TRBV7-2; size: once; J: TRBJ2-1; D: .; DNA: TGTGCCAGCAGCTCCCAGCGGGTTGAGCAGTTCTTC; CDR3: CASSSQRVEQFF
V: TRBV28; size: few; J: TRBJ1-2; D: TRBD1; DNA: TGTGCCAGCGCATCTTTAGGGGGCTTTGGCTACACCTTC; CDR3: CASASLGGFGYTF